This passage covers 29 T cell receptor beta chains from one sample sequenced in a study of OX40 agonist ivuxolimab in advanced cancers. Method: immunoSEQ multiplex PCR; TCRdb's copy keeps in-frame clones and lacks some. The sample records around 90,000 clones, 75% to 95% being singletons. The material sequenced was CD4+ or CD8+ T cells sorted from blood, taken in a trial of the OX40 agonist ivuxolimab. These receptors came from an adult with an advanced solid tumor such as melanoma, head and neck, liver or kidney cancer.

The J gene is TRBJ2-7, the V gene TRBV18, with 13 positions matching TRBD2. V shed 3 bases, J shed 5 bases, and the junction held 4 bases outside the gene matches. The CDR3 loop spans 15 amino acids. The germline V gene encodes CDR1 KGHSH and CDR2 LQKENI. CDR3 sequence (DNA): TGTGCCAGCTCACCTTCCGGGACTAGCGGGAACGAGCAGTACTTC. Translation gives CASSPSGTSGNEQYF.

Only one count was recorded for this clone. CDR3 amino acids: CSVEDPLGRWESGYTF. Here the CDR3 DNA reads TGCAGCGTTGAAGATCCCCTGGGCAGGTGGGAGAGTGGCTACACCTTC. The V and J genes are TRBV29-1 and TRBJ1-2; D ambiguous. The CDR3 has 16 residues. Germline loops: CDR1 SQVTM, CDR2 ANQGSEA. V was shortened by 0 bases and J by 7 bases, with 21 bases between the two germline ends.

The V call is TRBV7-9, the J call TRBJ2-2, with D uncertain. V lost 5 bases and J 5 bases, leaving 12 bases between the germline ends. CDR3 size: 14 residues. CDR1 is SEHNR, CDR2 FQNEAQ, per germline (reference sequence). Written as DNA, the CDR3 is TGTGCCAGCAGCCAAATAGCAGTTACCGGGGAGCTGTTTTTT. Its translation: CASSQIAVTGELFF.

This chain uses TRBV7-2 with TRBJ2-3; 9 nucleotides align to TRBD2. The germline V gene encodes CDR1 SGHTA and CDR2 FQGNSA. V was clipped by 2 bases and J by 1 base; unmatched bases: 7. This CDR3 is built from 17 residues. The CDR3 is CASSLSSSGMRTDTQYF. CDR3 sequence (DNA): TGTGCCAGCAGCTTATCATCTAGCGGGATGCGCACAGATACGCAGTATTTT.

V and J are TRBV25-1 and TRBJ2-2, with a tentative D call TRBD1 (7 bases). CDR1 is MGHDK and CDR2 is SYGVNS in the germline V gene. V was clipped by 4 bases and J by 5 bases, with 17 bases between them. The CDR3 sequence is 16 residues long. This CDR3 reads CASSVLDSGGTGELFF. The CDR3 nucleotides read TGTGCCAGCAGTGTCCTCGATTCAGGGGGGACCGGGGAGCTGTTTTTT.

This clone was detected once. V gene TRBV13 combines with J gene TRBJ1-2, with TRBD1 identical over 7 bases. Trimming took 6 bases from V and 8 from J; bases not matched to a gene: 9. The CDR3 length is 13 residues. Germline V gives CDR1 PRHDT, CDR2 FYEKMQ (reference sequence). In DNA, the CDR3 is TGTGCCAGCAGACTGGTGGGACAGCGCGGCTACACCTTC. Amino acids: CASRLVGQRGYTF.

The J gene is TRBJ2-7, the V gene TRBV29-1; tentative D call: TRBD1 (5 bases). V was pared by 4 bases and J by 2 bases, with 15 bases between. The CDR3 covers 14 residues. Per the germline V gene, CDR1 is SQVTM and CDR2 is ANQGSEA. This CDR3 is CSVVSGRSPYEQYF. CDR3 bases: TGCAGCGTTGTCTCAGGGCGTAGTCCCTACGAGCAGTACTTC.

The chain recombines TRBV7-9 with TRBJ2-7, with 9 bases lining up with TRBD1. Germline V gene lookup returns CDR1 SEHNR and CDR2 FQNEAQ (reference sequence). Unmatched junction bases numbered 3, after V lost 0 bases and J lost 3 bases. This CDR3 region has 15 residues. The CDR3 spells CASSLAGTGNYEQYF. The CDR3 DNA reads as TGTGCCAGCAGCTTAGCCGGGACAGGGAACTACGAGCAGTACTTC.

The gene calls are TRBV28 and TRBJ1-2; D perhaps matches TRBD1 (5 bases). The CDR3 sequence is 13 residues long. V lost 6 bases, J lost 1 base, and 9 bases lay in between. Germline CDR1 MDHEN, CDR2 SYDVKM. CDR3 sequence (DNA): TGTGCCAGCAGCCAGACAGTTAACTATGGCTACACCTTC. Translating gives CASSQTVNYGYTF.

This sequence joins TRBV6-5 and TRBJ2-3, with a possible D match to TRBD2 (6 bases). The CDR3 covers 13 residues. Germline V gives CDR1 MNHEY, CDR2 SVGAGI. V lost 6 bases, J lost 4 bases, and 11 bases lay in between. The CDR3 bases are TGTGCCAGCAGGGGACTTAACGCAGATACGCAGTATTTT. Amino acids: CASRGLNADTQYF.

The chain has TRBV19 and TRBJ1-1; D possibly corresponds to TRBD1 (6 bases). This CDR3 contains 15 residues. V was pared by 3 bases and J by 3 bases, with 14 bases between. Germline V CDR1 and CDR2: LNHDA, SQIVND (reference sequence). CDR3 region: CASSMGAGGHTEAFF. The CDR3, as DNA: TGTGCCAGTAGTATGGGGGCAGGAGGTCACACTGAAGCTTTCTTT.

The chain carries TRBV2 and TRBJ1-1; possible D gene TRBD1, 5 bases. V lost 6 bases and J lost 6, with 14 bases in between. Germline V lookup: CDR1 SNHLY, CDR2 FYNNEI. This CDR3 region has 13 residues. CDR3 nucleotide sequence: TGTGCCAGCAGAGGCGAGGGGAGCGCTGAAGCTTTCTTT. Translated, it gives CASRGEGSAEAFF.

Turning to this clone: The sample contains more than one DNA sequence encoding this CDR3. V and J are TRBV9 and TRBJ1-5, with 9 bases matching TRBD1. Germline V gives CDR1 SGDLS, CDR2 YYNGEE. J lost 6 bases, V lost 8 bases, and 9 bases had no gene match. This CDR3 spans 14 amino acids. As DNA, the CDR3 is TGTGCCAGTGGGACAGGGTATAGTCGTCAGCCCCAGCATTTT. Its translation is CASGTGYSRQPQHF.

This clone is a singleton in its sample. The V and J genes are TRBV29-1 and TRBJ2-5, with D unresolved. The CDR3 totals 13 residues. Germline assignment: CDR1 SQVTM and CDR2 ANQGSEA. V was trimmed by 3 bases and J by 3 bases, leaving 11 bases between them. The CDR3 coding sequence is TGCAGCGTTGATCCGGGTAGAAAAGAGACCCAGTACTTC. Translating it yields CSVDPGRKETQYF. The full variable domain, rest sourced from reference TRBV29-1 and TRBJ2-5, is SAVISQKPSRDICQRGTSLTIQCQVDSQVTMMFWYRQQPGQSLTLIATANQGSEATYESGFVIDKFPISRPNLTFSTLTVSNMSPEDSSIYLCSVDPGRKETQYFGPGTRLLVL.

The chain combines TRBV7-2 with TRBJ2-2; D gene uncertain. The V and J ends lost 2 bases and 3 bases respectively, with 7 bases between them. The CDR3 is made up of 14 amino acids. Per the germline V gene, CDR1 is SGHTA and CDR2 is FQGNSA. CDR3 amino acids: CASSLTGYTGELFF. DNA of the CDR3: TGTGCCAGCAGCTTAACCGGTTACACCGGGGAGCTGTTTTTT.

Here the CDR3 DNA reads TGTGCCAGCAGGAACGCAGGGTCCGGGGCCAACGTCCTGACTTTC. Amino acids: CASRNAGSGANVLTF. The V call is TRBV11-2, the J call TRBJ2-6; weak D call: TRBD1 (5 bases). Trimming removed 6 bases at V and 4 bases at J, with 13 bases between. CDR1 is SGHAT, CDR2 FQNNGV, per germline. The CDR3 is made up of 15 amino acids.

The chain recombines TRBV6-1 with TRBJ2-5; D tentatively reads TRBD1 or TRBD2 (7 bases each). Germline values: CDR1 MNHNS, CDR2 SASEGT. V gave up 5 bases and J gave up 5 bases, with 15 bases separating them. The CDR3 sequence is 14 residues long. The DNA for the CDR3 is TGTGCCAGCAGTCAGGGAGGGGGCAAGGAGACCCAGTACTTC. Translated, it gives CASSQGGGKETQYF.

This chain connects TRBV14 to TRBJ2-7, with a tentative D call TRBD2 (5 bases). V lost 2 bases to trimming and J lost 7 bases, with 15 bases between them. The CDR3 runs to 14 residues. Germline V CDR1 and CDR2: SGHDN, FVKESK. CDR3 protein: CASSQWDGGGEQYF. DNA of the CDR3: TGTGCCAGCAGCCAATGGGATGGAGGTGGGGAGCAGTACTTC.

The chain joins TRBV5-1 to TRBJ1-4; 8 bases line up with TRBD1. V lost 4 bases to trimming and J lost 1 base; unmatched junction nucleotides: 3. The germline gives CDR1 SGHRS, CDR2 YFSETQ. The CDR3 length is 15 residues. In DNA, the CDR3 is TGCGCCAGCAGCCTGGACAGGGTAACTAATGAAAAACTGTTTTTT. It encodes CASSLDRVTNEKLFF.

This chain links TRBV12-2 with TRBJ2-5. TRBV12-2 is a pseudogene locus. CDR3 length equals 12 residues. The CDR3 loop is CASRSKRETQYF. The CDR3 DNA reads as TGTGCAAGTCGATCAAAACGCGAGACCCAGTACTTC.

This chain joins TRBV2 and TRBJ2-7; 10 bases are shared with TRBD1. Germline trimming cut 3 bases from V and 6 bases from J; bases unmatched to any gene: 8. The CDR3 runs 15 residues. CDR1 and CDR2 from the germline V gene are SNHLY and FYNNEI. The CDR3 loop is CASSEGTGEGGEQYF. CDR3 coding DNA: TGTGCCAGCAGTGAGGGGACAGGGGAAGGGGGCGAGCAGTACTTC. The variable domain in full, completed from reference TRBV2 and TRBJ2-7, reads EPEVTQTPSHQVTQMGQEVILRCVPISNHLYFYWYRQILGQKVEFLVSFYNNEISEKSEIFDDQFSVERPDGSNFTLKIRSTKLEDSAMYFCASSEGTGEGGEQYFGPGTRLTVT.

The chain employs TRBV5-1 and TRBJ1-4; 10 bases agree with TRBD1. This CDR3 contains 15 residues. The J segment lost 7 bases and the V segment lost 4 bases, leaving 7 bases of the junction unmatched. Germline values: CDR1 SGHRS, CDR2 YFSETQ. The CDR3 DNA reads as TGCGCCAGCAGCAGCTCGACAGGGGGCGGTGAAAAACTGTTTTTT. It encodes CASSSSTGGGEKLFF. The full variable domain, in which reference TRBV5-1 and TRBJ1-4 provide the parts outside the CDR3, is KAGVTQTPRYLIKTRGQQVTLSCSPISGHRSVSWYQQTPGQGLQFLFEYFSETQRNKGNFPGRFSGRQFSNSRSEMNVSTLELGDSALYLCASSSSTGGGEKLFFGSGTQLSVL.

With regard to this clone: Additional DNA sequences in this sample encode the identical CDR3. The rearrangement uses TRBV28 and TRBJ2-1; D assignment may be TRBD1 or TRBD2 (6 bases each). Germline lookup yields CDR1 MDHEN and CDR2 SYDVKM. The CDR3 extends over 13 amino acids. Trimming shortened V by 5 bases and J by 7 bases, and 12 bases separated the two germline ends. For the CDR3, the DNA is TGTGCCAGCAGTCTGGGGGGCTGGAATGAGCAGTTCTTC. Protein product: CASSLGGWNEQFF.

The V and J genes are TRBV7-9 and TRBJ1-3; the D is unclear. Germline V gene lookup returns CDR1 SEHNR and CDR2 FQNEAQ (reference sequence). Trimming left V 7 bases short and J 1 base short, with 14 bases between. This CDR3 comprises 15 residues. CDR3 protein: CASTRIPGSGNTIYF. For the CDR3, the DNA is TGTGCCAGCACCCGAATCCCGGGGTCTGGAAACACCATATATTTT.

As DNA, the CDR3 is TGCGCCAGCAGCCCGGGACTAGCGGAAGGCACAGATACGCAGTATTTT. Its translation: CASSPGLAEGTDTQYF. The V call is TRBV5-1, the J call TRBJ2-3; 11 positions agree with TRBD2. Germline CDR1 SGHRS, CDR2 YFSETQ. The CDR3 has 16 amino acids. After removal of 4 bases from V and 1 base from J, the junction contained 5 bases not matched to a gene.

The chain couples TRBV6-1 to TRBJ2-3, with 7 bases lining up with TRBD2. The V gene end was trimmed by 0 bases and the J gene end by 8 bases; junction bases not matched to a gene: 11. Per germline, CDR1 MNHNS and CDR2 SASEGT. The CDR3 runs 16 residues. CDR3 nucleotide sequence: TGTGCCAGCAGTGAAGCGCTTTTTTTGGGGGGGGTTACGCAGTATTTT. Translation: CASSEALFLGGVTQYF.

The rearrangement links TRBV7-2 to TRBJ2-3, with 7 nucleotides matching TRBD1. Germline V gene lookup returns CDR1 SGHTA and CDR2 FQGNSA. The ends lost 6 bases at V and 8 bases at J; junction bases unmatched: 14. The CDR3 runs to 15 residues. CDR3: CASRTDRVGIGTQYF. CDR3 DNA sequence: TGTGCCAGCAGAACCGACAGGGTGGGAATCGGTACGCAGTATTTT.

This clone was observed once. The chain couples TRBV27 to TRBJ1-2; 10 nucleotides match TRBD1. This CDR3 has 14 amino acids. J lost 3 bases, V lost 3 bases, and 1 base had no gene match. Germline V gene sequence: CDR1 MNHEY, CDR2 SMNVEV (reference sequence). The CDR3 coding sequence is TGTGCCAGCAGTTTTGGACAGGGGGACTATGGCTACACCTTC. Residues: CASSFGQGDYGYTF.

This chain links TRBV19 with TRBJ1-4, with 8 bases aligning to TRBD1. V was clipped by 2 bases and J by 8 bases; unmatched bases: 7. This CDR3 has 15 residues. CDR1 LNHDA and CDR2 SQIVND come from the germline V gene (reference sequence). The CDR3 here is CASSINQGAREKLFF. Here the CDR3 DNA reads TGTGCCAGTAGTATAAACCAGGGGGCGAGAGAAAAACTGTTTTTT. The full variable domain, completed using reference TRBV19 and TRBJ1-4, is DGGITQSPKYLFRKEGQNVTLSCEQNLNHDAMYWYRQDPGQGLRLIYYSQIVNDFQKGDIAEGYSVSREKKESFPLTVTSAQKNPTAFYLCASSINQGAREKLFFGSGTQLSVL.